The 9 T cell receptor beta chains in this list originate from one sample, sequenced in a study of blood T cell repertoires in COVID-19. Using immunoSEQ multiplex PCR, the repertoire was profiled, and TCRdb retains in-frame clones only, with some absent. The table records approximately 54,000 clones, 75% to 85% of them present only once. Sequencing was performed on peripheral blood. The receptors originated from a woman aged 60-75 years with acute or convalescent COVID-19.

This clone occurred a few times. This same CDR3 is encoded by further DNA sequences in the sample. The gene calls are TRBV14 and TRBJ1-1; maybe TRBD1 (5 bases). This CDR3 has 14 amino acids. With 4 bases removed from V and 4 bases from J, the gap between germline ends came to 13 bases. Germline lookup yields CDR1 SGHDN and CDR2 FVKESK. The CDR3 loop is CASSLGRRGTEAFF. In DNA, the CDR3 is TGTGCCAGCAGCCTGGGACGGCGGGGCACTGAAGCTTTCTTT.

V is TRBV19 and J is TRBJ2-7, with D possibly TRBD2 on 5 matching bases. V was pared by 0 bases and J by 1 base, with 13 bases between. The CDR3 runs to 16 residues. The germline gives CDR1 LNHDA, CDR2 SQIVND (reference sequence). The CDR3 region is CASSIDIGIGSYEQYF. The CDR3, as DNA: TGTGCCAGTAGTATAGATATCGGGATTGGGTCCTACGAGCAGTACTTC.

This clone was found a few times. The chain joins TRBV27 to TRBJ1-5; D is unresolved. V gave up 2 bases and J gave up 0 bases, with 8 bases separating them. This CDR3 has 15 amino acids. The V gene's germline CDR1 is MNHEY and CDR2 SMNVEV (reference sequence). Written as DNA, the CDR3 is TGTGCCAGCAGTTTAGCCCGACATAGCAATCAGCCCCAGCATTTT. Translation: CASSLARHSNQPQHF.

The chain combines TRBV3-1 (or the pseudogene TRBV3-2) with TRBJ1-2; no firm D call. Germline CDR1 is LGHDT and CDR2 is YNNKEL (reference sequence). V lost 1 base to trimming and J lost 6 bases, with 6 bases between them. The CDR3 length is 12 residues. CDR3 protein: CASSQAGDGYTF. CDR3 bases: TGTGCCAGCAGCCAAGCGGGTGATGGCTACACCTTC.

The rearrangement joins TRBV4-2 to TRBJ2-7; 9 nucleotides line up with TRBD1. J lost 0 bases, V lost 5 bases, and 5 bases had no gene match. The CDR3 is 15 residues long. Per germline, CDR1 LGHNA and CDR2 YNFKEQ. CDR3 DNA sequence: TGTGCCAGCAGCTATAGGACAGGGGACTCCTACGAGCAGTACTTC. This encodes CASSYRTGDSYEQYF.

The V gene is TRBV30, the J gene TRBJ2-7, with TRBD1 matching over 9 bases. Germline V gene sequence: CDR1 GTSNPN, CDR2 SVGIG (reference sequence). V lost 2 bases, J lost 0 bases, and 11 bases stayed unmatched. This CDR3 comprises 17 residues. CDR3 protein: CAWSTPGTGHLSYEQYF. CDR3 DNA: TGTGCCTGGAGTACGCCCGGGACAGGGCATCTCTCCTACGAGCAGTACTTC.

The V call is TRBV29-1, the J call TRBJ1-5, with D unresolved. The CDR3 has 12 residues. The V gene's germline CDR1 is SQVTM and CDR2 ANQGSEA. The V end was cut by 5 bases, the J end by 2 bases, with 7 bases between. The CDR3 is CSVRDGNQPQHF. DNA for the CDR3: TGCAGCGTTCGAGATGGCAATCAGCCCCAGCATTTT.

The V gene is TRBV25-1, the J gene TRBJ1-2, with 9 bases that match TRBD1. CDR1 is MGHDK, CDR2 SYGVNS, per germline. The CDR3 length is 18 residues. J gave up 5 bases and V 7 bases, and 20 bases lay outside the gene matches. CDR3 sequence: CASNGKGTGQGDLYGYTF. DNA of the CDR3: TGTGCCAGCAACGGAAAGGGGACGGGACAGGGAGACCTTTATGGCTACACCTTC.

The chain carries TRBV19 and TRBJ1-2; D call uncertain. This CDR3 has 14 amino acids. With 6 bases removed from V and 3 bases from J, the gap between germline ends came to 14 bases. CDR1 and CDR2 from the germline V gene are LNHDA and SQIVND (reference sequence). Written as DNA, the CDR3 is TGTGCCAGTAGCCACAATGGTGGTCACTATGGCTACACCTTC. Translated: CASSHNGGHYGYTF.